The T cell receptor (beta chain) described here comes from a study of T cell responses to AZD1222 COVID-19 vaccine. V gave up 4 bases and J gave up 2 bases, with 18 bases separating them. The CDR3 runs 16 residues. Germline CDR1 SGHKS, CDR2 YYEKEE (reference sequence). Data came from immunoSEQ multiplex PCR; TCRdb stores just in-frame clones and leaves some out. The sample records around 95,000 clones, 85% to 90% being singletons. With respect to this clone: Antigen specificity is unknown.

Overall study results and limits: Seropositive at baseline were only 5 or 6 AZD1222 recipients. Clonal diversity was possibly underestimated; the donors were predominantly white British and more often female.

The sample in question was peripheral blood, obtained on day 0 of AZD1222 vaccination. This clonotype originated in an adult in good health. This chain connects TRBV5-5 to TRBJ2-5, with D perhaps matching TRBD2 (6 bases). The CDR3 sequence is CASSPRILAEQETQYF. CDR3 DNA: TGTGCCAGCAGCCCCCGGATATTAGCGGAACAAGAGACCCAGTACTTC.